This T cell receptor (beta chain) was sequenced during a study of T cells in Graves' hyperthyroidism and ophthalmopathy. Study details: Specimen type is peripheral blood, collected at initial diagnosis prior to any treatment.

The CDR3 consists of 14 residues. Germline CDR1 reads MNHNS; CDR2 reads SASEGT. Trimming at V came to 10 bases and at J to 7 bases, leaving 12 bases not matched to a gene. Diagnoses were made from clinical symptoms, serum measures (thyroxine and TRAb), thyroid ultrasound and orbital computed tomography. PBMCs came from over 8.5 ml fresh peripheral blood. Amplified TCR beta CDR3 regions derived from RNA transcripts. The HTBI primer set was used in a first-round RT-PCR of the TCR CDR3. MiXCR, run by TCRdb on the multiplex PCR reads, gives a single entry per CDR3 protein. This table holds a few hundred thousand distinct CDR3 sequences, roughly 15% found once. Whole-study findings and limits: Model predictions of ophthalmopathy came a median approximately 6 months before onset.

This clonotype turned up a few times. The antigen is undetermined. The sequenced material came from blood. The TCR comes from a woman between 25 and 40 years old with Graves' ophthalmopathy. The chain has TRBV6-1 and TRBJ2-3, with TRBD2 matching over 9 bases. This CDR3 reads CATYSGGVRNTQYF. CDR3 nucleotides: TGTGCCACATATAGCGGGGGCGTCCGAAATACGCAGTATTTT.